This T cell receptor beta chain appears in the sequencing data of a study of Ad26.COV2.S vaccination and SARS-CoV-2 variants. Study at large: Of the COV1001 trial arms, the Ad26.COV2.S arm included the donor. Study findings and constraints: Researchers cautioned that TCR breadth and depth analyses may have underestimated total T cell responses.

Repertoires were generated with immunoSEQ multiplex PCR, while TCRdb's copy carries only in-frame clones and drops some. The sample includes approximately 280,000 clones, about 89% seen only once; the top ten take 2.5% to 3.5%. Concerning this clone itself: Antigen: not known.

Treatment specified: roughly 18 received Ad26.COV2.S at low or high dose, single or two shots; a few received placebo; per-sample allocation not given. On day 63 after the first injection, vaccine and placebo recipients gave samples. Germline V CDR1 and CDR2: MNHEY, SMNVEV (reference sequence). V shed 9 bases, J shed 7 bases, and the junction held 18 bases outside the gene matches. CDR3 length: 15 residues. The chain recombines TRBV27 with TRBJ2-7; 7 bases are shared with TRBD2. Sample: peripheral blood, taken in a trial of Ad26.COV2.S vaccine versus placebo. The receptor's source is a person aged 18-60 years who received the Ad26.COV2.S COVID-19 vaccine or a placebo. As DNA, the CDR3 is TGTGCCAGTGCTATAGGGACTAACCCTTGGGGAGAGCAGTACTTC. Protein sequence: CASAIGTNPWGEQYF.